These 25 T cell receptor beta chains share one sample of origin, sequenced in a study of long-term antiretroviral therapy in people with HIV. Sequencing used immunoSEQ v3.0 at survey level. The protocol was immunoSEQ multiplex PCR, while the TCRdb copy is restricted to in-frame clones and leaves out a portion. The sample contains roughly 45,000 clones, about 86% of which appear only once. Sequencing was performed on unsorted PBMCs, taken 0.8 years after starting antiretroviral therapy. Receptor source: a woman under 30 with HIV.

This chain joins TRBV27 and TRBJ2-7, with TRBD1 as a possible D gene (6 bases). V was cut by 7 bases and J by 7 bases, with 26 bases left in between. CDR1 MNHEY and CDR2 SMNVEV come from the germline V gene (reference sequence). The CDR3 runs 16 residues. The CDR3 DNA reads TGTGCCAGCACCCTTCGTAAAGGGACACCCACTGGGGAGCAGTACTTC. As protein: CASTLRKGTPTGEQYF.

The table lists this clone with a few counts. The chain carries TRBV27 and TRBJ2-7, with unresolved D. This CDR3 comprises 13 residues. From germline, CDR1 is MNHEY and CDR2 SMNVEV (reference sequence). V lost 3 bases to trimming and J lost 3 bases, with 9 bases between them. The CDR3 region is CASSFGVHYEQYF. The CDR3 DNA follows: TGTGCCAGCAGTTTTGGGGTTCACTACGAGCAGTACTTC.

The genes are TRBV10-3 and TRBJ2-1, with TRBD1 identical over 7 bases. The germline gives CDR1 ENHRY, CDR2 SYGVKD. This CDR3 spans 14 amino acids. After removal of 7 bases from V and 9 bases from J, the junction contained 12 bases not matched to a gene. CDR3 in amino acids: CAITRDSAAGEQFF. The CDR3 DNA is TGTGCCATCACCCGGGACAGTGCTGCGGGTGAGCAGTTCTTC.

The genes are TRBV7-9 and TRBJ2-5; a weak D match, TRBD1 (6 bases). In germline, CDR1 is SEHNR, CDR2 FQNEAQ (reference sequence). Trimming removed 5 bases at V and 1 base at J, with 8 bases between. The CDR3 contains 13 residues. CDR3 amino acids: CASSPDSQETQYF. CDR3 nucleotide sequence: TGTGCCAGCAGCCCGGACAGCCAAGAGACCCAGTACTTC.

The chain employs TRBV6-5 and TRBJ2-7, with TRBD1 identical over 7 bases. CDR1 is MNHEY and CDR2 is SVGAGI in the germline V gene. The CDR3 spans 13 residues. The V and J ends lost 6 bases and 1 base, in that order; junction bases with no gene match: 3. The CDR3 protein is CASRGTASYEQYF. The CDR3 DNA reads TGTGCCAGCAGGGGGACAGCATCCTACGAGCAGTACTTC.

The DNA for the CDR3 is TGTGCCAGCAGCTTAATGAAGGGGCAGGGCGACGTCTCCCGGAACACTGAAGCTTTCTTT. Protein sequence: CASSLMKGQGDVSRNTEAFF. This chain uses TRBV7-3 with TRBJ1-1; D is possibly TRBD1 (5 bases). V lost 1 base, J lost 1 base, and 25 bases lay in between. Germline CDR1 reads SGHTA; CDR2 reads FQGTGA. The CDR3 spans 20 residues.

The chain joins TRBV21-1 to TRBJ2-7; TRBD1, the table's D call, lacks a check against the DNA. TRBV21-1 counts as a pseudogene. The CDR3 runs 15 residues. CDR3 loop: CASSSKDRTEYEQYF. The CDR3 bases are TGTGCCAGCAGCTCCAAGGACAGGACAGAGTACGAGCAGTACTTC.

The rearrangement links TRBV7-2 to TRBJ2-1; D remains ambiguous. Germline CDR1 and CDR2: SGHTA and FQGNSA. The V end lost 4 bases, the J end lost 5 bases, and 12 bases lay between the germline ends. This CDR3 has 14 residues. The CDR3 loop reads CASSSQSAHNEQFF. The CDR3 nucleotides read TGTGCCAGCAGCTCCCAGTCGGCGCACAATGAGCAGTTCTTC.

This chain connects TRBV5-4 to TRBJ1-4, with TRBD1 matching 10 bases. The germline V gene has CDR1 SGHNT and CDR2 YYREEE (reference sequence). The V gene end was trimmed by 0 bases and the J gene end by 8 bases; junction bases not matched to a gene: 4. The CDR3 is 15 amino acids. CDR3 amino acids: CASSLAGTGEEKLFF. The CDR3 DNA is TGTGCCAGCAGCTTGGCCGGGACAGGGGAAGAAAAACTGTTTTTT.

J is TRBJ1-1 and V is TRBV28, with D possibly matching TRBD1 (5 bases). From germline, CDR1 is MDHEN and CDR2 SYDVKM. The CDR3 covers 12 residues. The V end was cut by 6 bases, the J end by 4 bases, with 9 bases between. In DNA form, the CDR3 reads TGTGCCAGCAGATTACAGGCCACTGAAGCTTTCTTT. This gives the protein CASRLQATEAFF. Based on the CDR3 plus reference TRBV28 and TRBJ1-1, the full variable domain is DVKVTQSSRYLVKRTGEKVFLECVQDMDHENMFWYRQDPGLGLRLIYFSYDVKMKEKGDIPEGYSVSREKKERFSLILESASTNQTSMYLCASRLQATEAFFGQGTRLTVV.

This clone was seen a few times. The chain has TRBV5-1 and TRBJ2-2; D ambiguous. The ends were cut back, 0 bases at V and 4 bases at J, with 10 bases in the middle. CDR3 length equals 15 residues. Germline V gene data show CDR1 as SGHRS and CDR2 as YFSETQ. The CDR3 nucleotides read TGCGCCAGCAGCTTGGACTCGCGGAGCACCGGGGAGCTGTTTTTT. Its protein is CASSLDSRSTGELFF.

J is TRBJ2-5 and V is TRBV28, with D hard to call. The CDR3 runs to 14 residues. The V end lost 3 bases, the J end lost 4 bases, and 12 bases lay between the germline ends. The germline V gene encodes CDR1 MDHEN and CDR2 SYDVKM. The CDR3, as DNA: TGTGCCAGCAGTTTGGGATACCCAGGAGAGACCCAGTACTTC. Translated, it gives CASSLGYPGETQYF.

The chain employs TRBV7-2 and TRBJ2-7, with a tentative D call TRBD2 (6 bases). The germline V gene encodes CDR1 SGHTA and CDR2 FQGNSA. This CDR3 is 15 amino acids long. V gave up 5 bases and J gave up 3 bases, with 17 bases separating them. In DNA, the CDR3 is TGTGCCAGCAGCGCCTCTAGCGAGGCCATCTACGAGCAGTACTTC. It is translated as CASSASSEAIYEQYF.

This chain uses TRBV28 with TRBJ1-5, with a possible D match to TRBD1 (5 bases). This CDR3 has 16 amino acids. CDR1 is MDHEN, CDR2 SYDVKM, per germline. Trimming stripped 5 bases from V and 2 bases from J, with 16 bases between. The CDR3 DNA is TGTGCCAGCAGTCCTCTGCTCCGGGGCGGCAATCAGCCCCAGCATTTT. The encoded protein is CASSPLLRGGNQPQHF.

CDR3 amino acids: CASSFSVAVATEAFF. The CDR3 bases are TGTGCCAGCAGTTTTTCCGTTGCCGTCGCCACTGAAGCTTTCTTT. The chain employs TRBV28 and TRBJ1-1; D call uncertain. With 3 bases removed from V and 4 bases from J, the gap between germline ends came to 15 bases. Per germline, CDR1 MDHEN and CDR2 SYDVKM. The CDR3 extends over 15 amino acids.

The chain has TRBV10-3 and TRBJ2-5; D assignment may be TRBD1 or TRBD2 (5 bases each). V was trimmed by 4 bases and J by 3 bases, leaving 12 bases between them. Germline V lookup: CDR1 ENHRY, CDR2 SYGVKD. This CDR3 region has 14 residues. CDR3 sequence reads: CAISGTGTEETQYF. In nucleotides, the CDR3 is TGTGCCATCAGTGGGACCGGGACGGAAGAGACCCAGTACTTC.

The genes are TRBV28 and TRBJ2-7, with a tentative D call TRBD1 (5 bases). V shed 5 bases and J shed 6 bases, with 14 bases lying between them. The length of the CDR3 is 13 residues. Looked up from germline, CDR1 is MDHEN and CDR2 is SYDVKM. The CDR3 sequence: CASSVLPQGEQYF. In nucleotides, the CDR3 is TGTGCCAGCAGTGTTTTACCCCAGGGCGAGCAGTACTTC.

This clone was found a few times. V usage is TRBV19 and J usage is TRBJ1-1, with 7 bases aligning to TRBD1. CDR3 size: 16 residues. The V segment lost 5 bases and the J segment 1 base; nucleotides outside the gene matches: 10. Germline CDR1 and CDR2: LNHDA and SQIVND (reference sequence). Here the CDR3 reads CASSLRRQGWNTEAFF. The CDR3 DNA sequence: TGTGCCAGTAGTCTGAGACGACAGGGCTGGAACACTGAAGCTTTCTTT.

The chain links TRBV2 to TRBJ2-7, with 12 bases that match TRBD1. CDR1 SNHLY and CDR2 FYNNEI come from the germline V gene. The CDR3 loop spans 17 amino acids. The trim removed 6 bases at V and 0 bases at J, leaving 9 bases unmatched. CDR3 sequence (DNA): TGTGCCAGCAGCGATGCCGGGACAGGGGGCCTCTCCTACGAGCAGTACTTC. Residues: CASSDAGTGGLSYEQYF.

This chain's CDR3 is CASSESGGDGTQYF. CDR3 nucleotide sequence: TGTGCCAGCAGTGAGTCGGGGGGCGACGGGACCCAGTACTTC. The chain has TRBV25-1 and TRBJ2-5, with a weak D call TRBD2 (7 bases). V shed 3 bases and J shed 7 bases, with 15 bases lying between them. From germline, CDR1 is MGHDK and CDR2 SYGVNS. This CDR3 has 14 amino acids. Supplemented by reference TRBV25-1 and TRBJ2-5, the full variable domain reads EADIYQTPRYLVIGTGKKITLECSQTMGHDKMYWYQQDPGMELHLIHYSYGVNSTEKGDLSSESTVSRIRTEHFPLTLESARPSHTSQYLCASSESGGDGTQYFGPGTRLLVL.

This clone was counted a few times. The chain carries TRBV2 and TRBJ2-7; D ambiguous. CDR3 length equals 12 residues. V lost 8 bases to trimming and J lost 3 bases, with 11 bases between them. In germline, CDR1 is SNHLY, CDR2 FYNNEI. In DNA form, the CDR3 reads TGTGCCAGCGAGACGGACCACTACGAGCAGTACTTC. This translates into CASETDHYEQYF.

CDR3 sequence: CANPSRSGETLEQYF. The CDR3 bases are TGTGCCAACCCCTCGCGGAGCGGAGAAACACTCGAGCAGTACTTC. V is TRBV6-9 and J is TRBJ2-7; a possible D gene is TRBD2 (5 bases). Germline-derived CDR1 and CDR2 are MNHGY and SVAAGI. Trimming took 10 bases from V and 6 from J, leaving 25 bases between them. The CDR3 is 15 amino acids.

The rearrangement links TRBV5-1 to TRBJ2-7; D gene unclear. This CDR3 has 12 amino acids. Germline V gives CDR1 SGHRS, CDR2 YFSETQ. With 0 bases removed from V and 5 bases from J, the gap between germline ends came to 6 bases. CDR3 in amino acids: CASSLALNEQYF. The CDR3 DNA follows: TGCGCCAGCAGCTTGGCCTTGAACGAGCAGTACTTC.

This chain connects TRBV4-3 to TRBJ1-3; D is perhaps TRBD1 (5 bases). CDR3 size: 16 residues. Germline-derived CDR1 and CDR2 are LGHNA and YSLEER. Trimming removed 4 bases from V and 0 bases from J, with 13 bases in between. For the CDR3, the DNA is TGCGCCAGCAGCCGGGGGTATCGCGACTCTGGAAACACCATATATTTT. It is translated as CASSRGYRDSGNTIYF.

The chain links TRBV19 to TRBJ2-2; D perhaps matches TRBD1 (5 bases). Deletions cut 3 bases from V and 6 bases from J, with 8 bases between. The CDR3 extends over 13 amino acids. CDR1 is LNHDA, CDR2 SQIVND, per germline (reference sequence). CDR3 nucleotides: TGTGCCAGTAGTATGAAGGGGCCCGGGGAGCTGTTTTTT. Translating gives CASSMKGPGELFF.